These 6 T cell receptor beta chains were sequenced from one sample in a study of T cells in Graves' hyperthyroidism and ophthalmopathy. There were TCR beta CDR3 regions amplified from RNA transcripts. Using the HTBI primer set, a first-round RT-PCR was run on the TCR CDR3. TCRdb used MiXCR to reprocess the multiplex PCR reads, holding one entry per CDR3 protein. The table records 750,000 to 900,000 distinct CDR3 sequences, 38% of them present only once. Input material: blood. Receptor source: a man aged 18 to 30 with Graves' hyperthyroidism.

This chain connects TRBV3-1 to TRBJ2-5; D may match TRBD1 or TRBD2 (5 bases each). The CDR3 consists of 11 residues. Trimming took off 4 bases at V and 10 bases at J, with 10 bases between the two ends. Per germline, CDR1 LGHDT and CDR2 YNNKEL (reference sequence). CDR3 protein: CASSLRDRQYF. The CDR3, as DNA: TGTGCCAGCAGCCTACGGGACCGCCAGTACTTC.

This clonotype was recorded once. The genes are TRBV7-3 and TRBJ1-1; D ambiguous. V lost 5 bases and J lost 4, with 11 bases in between. The V gene's germline CDR1 is SGHTA and CDR2 FQGTGA. The CDR3 contains 13 residues. The CDR3 loop is CASSVRRSTEAFF. In DNA form, the CDR3 reads TGTGCCAGCAGCGTCCGTAGGTCCACTGAAGCTTTCTTT.

This clonotype was counted at least ten times. The V and J genes are TRBV7-9 and TRBJ1-1, with 8 nucleotides matching TRBD1. There are 15 residues in the CDR3. With V trimmed by 5 bases and J by 4 bases, 9 bases remained unmatched. Germline V gives CDR1 SEHNR, CDR2 FQNEAQ (reference sequence). The CDR3 loop is CASSLSTGAFTEAFF. Written as DNA, the CDR3 is TGTGCCAGCAGCCTCTCGACAGGGGCGTTCACTGAAGCTTTCTTT.

This clonotype showed up just a few times. This chain links TRBV5-1 with TRBJ2-7; 9 nucleotides align to TRBD1. Germline V gene data show CDR1 as SGHRS and CDR2 as YFSETQ. Trimming at V came to 2 bases and at J to 6 bases, leaving 6 bases not matched to a gene. The CDR3 is 14 amino acids. The CDR3: CASSFEGTGIEQYF. CDR3 nucleotides: TGCGCCAGCAGCTTTGAAGGGACAGGGATCGAGCAGTACTTC.

The chain combines TRBV7-2 with TRBJ1-5; TRBD1 agrees at 8 bases. From germline, CDR1 is SGHTA and CDR2 FQGNSA. The CDR3 consists of 14 residues. The V segment lost 4 bases and the J segment 9 bases; nucleotides outside the gene matches: 8. CDR3 coding DNA: TGTGCCAGCAGCTCGACAGGGGAGTCCTGGCCCCAGCATTTT. It codes for CASSSTGESWPQHF.

This clonotype was recorded at least ten times. This chain joins TRBV19 and TRBJ1-1, with D hard to call. This CDR3 is 12 amino acids long. V was shortened by 1 base and J by 5 bases, with 5 bases between the two germline ends. Germline assignment: CDR1 LNHDA and CDR2 SQIVND (reference sequence). The CDR3: CASSIGATEAFF. CDR3 in DNA: TGTGCCAGTAGTATAGGGGCTACTGAAGCTTTCTTT.